This is a list of T cell receptor beta chains from one sample in a study of metastatic and nonmetastatic thyroid tumors. TCRdb re-called clones from the PCR reads using MiXCR. Here the sample spans approximately 31,000 clones, about 20% being singletons. Input material: blood. These receptor sequences come from a female donor with papillary thyroid cancer or a benign thyroid nodule (not recorded which). Some clones in this sample may be carry-over from other donors' samples. The conserved cysteine and the conserved F or W are not part of the CDR3 here.

v_call: TRBV14; j_call: TRBJ2-1; cdr3_aa: ASSQGRGEQF
v_call: TRBV20-1; j_call: TRBJ2-7; cdr3_aa: SASQAASYEQY
v_call: TRBV6-2/TRBV6-3; j_call: TRBJ2-1; cdr3_aa: ASITEREAYNEQF
v_call: TRBV20-1; j_call: TRBJ2-5; cdr3_aa: SASGDAGQETQY
v_call: TRBV4-1; j_call: TRBJ2-4; cdr3_aa: ASSLSAGYQNIQY
v_call: TRBV24-1; j_call: TRBJ1-4; cdr3_aa: ATIDFGRDIQSGGNEKLF
v_call: TRBV6-4; j_call: TRBJ2-3; cdr3_aa: ASSSWTSGGLDLRSGTQY
v_call: TRBV6-1; j_call: TRBJ1-5; cdr3_aa: ASSRTRAGGNQPQH
v_call: TRBV6-1; j_call: TRBJ1-3; cdr3_aa: ASSGDALYGKTIY
v_call: TRBV7-9; j_call: TRBJ2-1; cdr3_aa: ASRVGGDYNEQF
v_call: TRBV6-1; j_call: TRBJ2-3; cdr3_aa: ASRDRGTNTQY
v_call: TRBV5-5; j_call: TRBJ2-2; cdr3_aa: ASRSRGIRSGELF
v_call: TRBV6-1; j_call: TRBJ1-1; cdr3_aa: ASSQGQGGSTEAF
v_call: TRBV10-3; j_call: TRBJ2-3; cdr3_aa: AIRFQGILDTQY
v_call: TRBV30; j_call: TRBJ2-6; cdr3_aa: ASDRENNVLT
v_call: TRBV6-1; j_call: TRBJ2-7; cdr3_aa: ASSGGTSGMREQY
v_call: TRBV6-1; j_call: TRBJ2-3; cdr3_aa: ASSSGTYTQY
v_call: TRBV12-3/TRBV12-4; j_call: TRBJ1-2; cdr3_aa: ASRPGQIYGYT
v_call: TRBV4-2; j_call: TRBJ1-2; cdr3_aa: ASSNRFKYT
v_call: TRBV5-1; j_call: TRBJ2-2; cdr3_aa: ASSPGTSGSHHGGRELF
v_call: TRBV19; j_call: TRBJ2-2; cdr3_aa: ASSTKIGGAGELF
v_call: TRBV11-3; j_call: TRBJ2-5; cdr3_aa: ASSLQGQETQY
v_call: TRBV11-2; j_call: TRBJ2-3; cdr3_aa: ASSSRGAGRADTQY
v_call: TRBV29-1; j_call: TRBJ2-5; cdr3_aa: SVEVTGSETQY
v_call: TRBV20-1; j_call: TRBJ1-5; cdr3_aa: SARDHGQGAVPQH
v_call: TRBV10-3; j_call: TRBJ2-3; cdr3_aa: AISESFGTGTDTQY
v_call: TRBV7-2; j_call: TRBJ1-5; cdr3_aa: ASSLESRQPQH
v_call: TRBV6-1; j_call: TRBJ1-5; cdr3_aa: ASNPAGGGQPQH
v_call: TRBV28; j_call: TRBJ2-4; cdr3_aa: ASSSYRGENIQY
v_call: TRBV2; j_call: TRBJ2-7; cdr3_aa: ASSDASGTREQY
v_call: TRBV19; j_call: TRBJ1-2; cdr3_aa: ASSIDGTGSGYT
v_call: TRBV11-3; j_call: TRBJ1-1; cdr3_aa: ASSSGNFAEAF
v_call: TRBV27; j_call: TRBJ1-5; cdr3_aa: ASSHDYSNQPQH
v_call: TRBV20-1; j_call: TRBJ2-5; cdr3_aa: SARALAETQY
v_call: TRBV28; j_call: TRBJ1-5; cdr3_aa: ASSLGKGTGPQH
v_call: TRBV5-1; j_call: TRBJ1-4; cdr3_aa: ASSQTEDNEKLF
v_call: TRBV24-1; j_call: TRBJ2-2; cdr3_aa: ATSDGGMDTGELF
v_call: TRBV27; j_call: TRBJ1-4; cdr3_aa: ASSLRRTGWEPEKLF
v_call: TRBV4-2; j_call: TRBJ2-5; cdr3_aa: ASSSQTSGGVGRETQY
v_call: TRBV2; j_call: TRBJ2-1; cdr3_aa: ASSEYGYNEQF
v_call: TRBV7-8; j_call: TRBJ2-1; cdr3_aa: ASSPNDRSSYNEQF
v_call: TRBV19; j_call: TRBJ2-5; cdr3_aa: ASTLDSSQETQY
v_call: TRBV27; j_call: TRBJ2-7; cdr3_aa: ASSSGQPSREQY
v_call: TRBV6-1; j_call: TRBJ1-5; cdr3_aa: ASSSQNDHSQH
v_call: TRBV20-1; j_call: TRBJ1-2; cdr3_aa: SARGIDGDSVRSYGYT
v_call: TRBV6-1; j_call: TRBJ2-1; cdr3_aa: ASSEGGAGGHEQF
v_call: TRBV3-1; j_call: TRBJ2-7; cdr3_aa: ASSRSRGEQY
v_call: TRBV11-2; j_call: TRBJ1-2; cdr3_aa: ASSSPGHGGYT
v_call: TRBV19; j_call: TRBJ2-7; cdr3_aa: ASSTRDGGADEQY
v_call: TRBV18; j_call: TRBJ2-7; cdr3_aa: ASSAGFAYEQY
v_call: TRBV5-5; j_call: TRBJ1-3; cdr3_aa: ASSGGDSSGNTIY
v_call: TRBV25-1; j_call: TRBJ1-1; cdr3_aa: ASSERNTEAF